This TCR beta chain was sequenced for a study of blood T cell repertoires in COVID-19. Study-wide context: Sites in the United States, Italy and Spain provided acute and convalescent COVID-19 samples. The analysed material was cDNA or gDNA that came from T cells, B-cell-depleted T cells, or PBMCs.

The CDR3 runs 13 residues. The trim removed 6 bases at V and 4 bases at J, leaving 5 bases unmatched. The germline CDR1 and CDR2 sequences are MRHNA and SNTAGT. In the original workflow: The assay estimated nucleated cells by amplifying reference gene primers. Assay: immunoSEQ multiplex PCR; the TCRdb copy retains only in-frame clones and omits some. The V and J calls and clone size were taken over from that table, and D and trimming were inferred from the DNA. The sample lists some 90,000 clones; over 80% were seen once. The receptor was isolated from a woman between 50 and 59 years old in a cohort sampled during active COVID-19. Sequencing was carried out using peripheral blood. The V and J genes are TRBV6-4 and TRBJ1-2; 7 nucleotides align to TRBD1. CDR3 nucleotide sequence: TGTGCCAGCAGAGAACCAGGGGGCTATGGCTACACCTTC. Translation: CASREPGGYGYTF.